These 30 T cell receptor beta chains came from one sample sequenced in a study of graft-versus-host responses after intestinal transplantation. Produced via immunoSEQ multiplex PCR; TCRdb's table is partial and in-frame only. This sample carries tens of thousands of clones, roughly 89% of them seen once, and the ten largest clones take 0.3% to 0.4%. What these receptors recognize is not known. The material was unstimulated CD4+ T cells sorted from spleen or lymph node cells, obtained before intestinal transplant. Receptor source: a human donor who received an intestinal transplant.

This clone was seen once. V gene TRBV6-5 combines with J gene TRBJ1-2, with D hard to call. Germline CDR1 MNHEY, CDR2 SVGAGI. The CDR3 has 13 residues. The V end lost 4 bases, the J end lost 2 bases, and 8 bases lay between the germline ends. In DNA form, the CDR3 reads TGTGCCAGCAGTTCGAGCCAAAACTATGGCTACACCTTC. Translating it yields CASSSSQNYGYTF.

The V and J genes are TRBV30 and TRBJ1-2, with D unclear. The CDR3 length is 12 residues. Germline V gene lookup returns CDR1 GTSNPN and CDR2 SVGIG (reference sequence). V was shortened by 5 bases and J by 9 bases, with 16 bases between the two germline ends. This CDR3 is CAWGGEGISYTF. The CDR3, as DNA: TGTGCCTGGGGCGGGGAAGGCATCAGCTACACCTTC. Supplemented by reference TRBV30 and TRBJ1-2, the full variable domain reads SQTIHQWPATLVQPVGSPLSLECTVEGTSNPNLYWYRQAAGRGLQLLFYSVGIGQISSEVPQNLSASRPQDRQFILSSKKLLLSDSGFYLCAWGGEGISYTFGSGTRLTVV.

The CDR3: CATGGQGSSTEAFF. The CDR3, as DNA: TGTGCCACCGGGGGGCAGGGGTCGAGCACTGAAGCTTTCTTT. The chain employs TRBV28 and TRBJ1-1, with D possibly TRBD1 on 6 matching bases. CDR1 is MDHEN, CDR2 SYDVKM, per germline. Trimming shortened V by 10 bases and J by 4 bases, and 19 bases separated the two germline ends. There are 14 residues in the CDR3.

The rearrangement links TRBV27 to TRBJ2-3; TRBD1 agrees at 7 bases. The CDR3 sequence is 17 residues long. The germline V gene encodes CDR1 MNHEY and CDR2 SMNVEV (reference sequence). Unmatched junction bases numbered 11, after V lost 1 base and J lost 4 bases. CDR3: CASSLYHIGGIPDTQYF. The CDR3 DNA is TGTGCCAGCAGTTTATATCATATAGGGGGCATACCAGATACGCAGTATTTT.

This chain uses TRBV5-5 with TRBJ1-2, with TRBD1 matching 10 bases. There are 17 residues in the CDR3. V gave up 5 bases and J gave up 4 bases; unmatched junction bases: 14. Germline CDR1 is SGHKS and CDR2 is YYEKEE (reference sequence). CDR3 nucleotides: TGTGCCAGCAGGGACGGGACAGGGGCCCTCGTGGGCTATGGCTACACCTTC. As protein: CASRDGTGALVGYGYTF.

The CDR3 sequence is CASSFQVADYEQYF. Here the CDR3 DNA reads TGTGCCAGCAGCTTCCAGGTAGCGGACTACGAGCAGTACTTC. The chain employs TRBV5-6 and TRBJ2-7; possible D gene TRBD2, 6 bases. The V end was cut by 2 bases, the J end by 3 bases, with 12 bases between. CDR1 is SGHDT, CDR2 YYEEEE, per germline. The CDR3 extends over 14 amino acids.

The chain is built from TRBV11-2 and TRBJ2-7, with D maybe TRBD1 (6 bases). Trimming removed 5 bases at V and 1 base at J, with 12 bases between. Germline V lookup: CDR1 SGHAT, CDR2 FQNNGV. This CDR3 is built from 14 residues. The CDR3, as DNA: TGTGCCAGCAGCCCCGACAGGCCATCCTACGAGCAGTACTTC. Amino acid sequence: CASSPDRPSYEQYF.

This clone came up a few times. The chain carries TRBV5-1 and TRBJ2-7; TRBD2 matches 7 bases. This CDR3 has 16 residues. J gave up 2 bases and V 0 bases, and 8 bases lay outside the gene matches. In germline, CDR1 is SGHRS, CDR2 YFSETQ. The DNA of the CDR3 is TGCGCCAGCAGCTTGGATCCGGGAGGTACCGCCTACGAGCAGTACTTC. Its translation is CASSLDPGGTAYEQYF.

This chain links TRBV6-5 with TRBJ2-7, with D perhaps TRBD1 (7 bases). Trimming took 7 bases from V and 0 from J, leaving 16 bases between them. CDR1 is MNHEY and CDR2 is SVGAGI in the germline V gene. This CDR3 region has 15 residues. The CDR3 coding sequence is TGTGCCAGCACCTCGGCGCAGGGGGGCTCCTACGAGCAGTACTTC. This sequence encodes CASTSAQGGSYEQYF.

The J gene is TRBJ2-7, the V gene TRBV5-6; 10 bases match TRBD2. CDR1 SGHDT and CDR2 YYEEEE come from the germline V gene. The CDR3 totals 13 residues. The J segment lost 5 bases and the V segment lost 3 bases, leaving 2 bases of the junction unmatched. The CDR3 here is CASSSGLADEQYF. CDR3 DNA: TGTGCCAGCAGCTCCGGACTAGCGGACGAGCAGTACTTC.

The chain links TRBV4-1 to TRBJ2-3, with TRBD2 matching 8 bases. In germline, CDR1 is MGHRA, CDR2 YSYEKL. V lost 8 bases and J lost 6; bases outside the gene matches: 7. The CDR3 sequence is 13 residues long. For the CDR3, the DNA is TGCGCCAGCGGACTAGCAGGGGCCGATACGCAGTATTTT. It specifies CASGLAGADTQYF.

This clone has a single count. The chain is built from TRBV7-8 and TRBJ1-2, with TRBD1 identical over 7 bases. The CDR3 contains 16 residues. Germline V CDR1 and CDR2: SGHVS, FQNEAQ. The ends lost 5 bases at V and 3 bases at J; junction bases unmatched: 12. The CDR3 here is CASSNQGDTRDYGYTF. CDR3 bases: TGTGCCAGCAGCAACCAGGGGGACACGCGGGACTATGGCTACACCTTC.

The chain employs TRBV29-1 and TRBJ1-1, with TRBD1 matching over 9 bases. Trimming took 8 bases from V and 6 from J; bases not matched to a gene: 7. Germline V CDR1 and CDR2: SQVTM, ANQGSEA. The CDR3 has 12 residues. CDR3 nucleotides: TGCAGCTTCGGACAGGGGCCTTCTGAAGCTTTCTTT. This codes for CSFGQGPSEAFF.

This rearrangement joins TRBV5-1 to TRBJ2-3, with D possibly TRBD2 on 7 matching bases. The CDR3 runs to 16 residues. Trimming stripped 4 bases from V and 3 bases from J, with 18 bases between. Per the germline V gene, CDR1 is SGHRS and CDR2 is YFSETQ. CDR3 protein: CASSRAGAGVTDTQYF. As DNA, the CDR3 is TGCGCCAGCAGCCGCGCGGGGGCCGGGGTGACAGATACGCAGTATTTT.

J is TRBJ1-2 and V is TRBV5-1, with a weak D call TRBD1 (5 bases). The CDR3 runs 11 residues. Deletions cut 7 bases from V and 3 bases from J, with 7 bases between. Looked up from germline, CDR1 is SGHRS and CDR2 is YFSETQ. The CDR3 DNA reads TGCGCCAGCCAAGGGGACTATGGCTACACCTTC. Translated, it gives CASQGDYGYTF.

This clone was observed a single time. The chain has TRBV5-1 and TRBJ2-3; the match to TRBD2 covers 11 bases. V was pared by 0 bases and J by 7 bases, with 13 bases of the junction left unmatched. This CDR3 spans 18 amino acids. CDR1 SGHRS and CDR2 YFSETQ come from the germline V gene. CDR3 amino acids: CASSLVPGTSGAHYTQYF. As DNA, the CDR3 is TGCGCCAGCAGCTTGGTTCCCGGGACTAGCGGTGCTCACTATACGCAGTATTTT.

For the CDR3, the DNA is TGTGCCATCAGTGAGTCTCCCCAGGAGACCCAGTACTTC. As protein: CAISESPQETQYF. The chain joins TRBV10-3 to TRBJ2-5; D not certain. This CDR3 contains 13 residues. Germline V lookup: CDR1 ENHRY, CDR2 SYGVKD. V was clipped by 0 bases and J by 5 bases, with 7 bases between them.

This chain joins TRBV6-1 and TRBJ1-2; D is perhaps TRBD1 (5 bases). This CDR3 region has 13 residues. CDR1 and CDR2 from the germline V gene are MNHNS and SASEGT. V lost 6 bases and J lost 5, with 13 bases in between. The CDR3 reads CASSYRGLYGYTF. The CDR3 DNA reads as TGTGCCAGCAGCTACCGGGGACTTTATGGCTACACCTTC.

This sequence joins TRBV28 and TRBJ2-7, with TRBD1 matching 11 bases. In germline, CDR1 is MDHEN, CDR2 SYDVKM. V was clipped by 5 bases and J by 6 bases; unmatched bases: 9. The CDR3 runs to 15 residues. The CDR3 DNA reads TGTGCCAGCAGTCCCCCCCGGACAGGGGGCATCGAGCAGTACTTC. Residues: CASSPPRTGGIEQYF.

A few counts support this clone. This chain links TRBV7-2 with TRBJ1-4; D uncertain. Trimming stripped 3 bases from V and 2 bases from J, with 7 bases between. CDR1 and CDR2 from the germline V gene are SGHTA and FQGNSA. The CDR3 spans 14 residues. The CDR3: CASSFGGTNEKLFF. CDR3 nucleotides: TGTGCCAGCAGCTTTGGCGGGACTAATGAAAAACTGTTTTTT.

The chain has TRBV27 and TRBJ2-1; unclear D gene. Trimming removed 0 bases from V and 10 bases from J, with 10 bases in between. CDR1 is MNHEY and CDR2 is SMNVEV in the germline V gene (reference sequence). The CDR3 totals 13 residues. CDR3 sequence reads: CASSLSRYSEQFF. CDR3 DNA: TGTGCCAGCAGTTTATCCCGCTATTCGGAGCAGTTCTTC.

V and J are TRBV6-5 and TRBJ1-3, with TRBD1 as a possible D gene (6 bases). The CDR3 consists of 12 residues. Trimming shortened V by 5 bases and J by 5 bases, and 7 bases separated the two germline ends. The germline CDR1 and CDR2 sequences are MNHEY and SVGAGI. The CDR3 spells CASSRDRNTIYF. The CDR3 DNA sequence: TGTGCCAGCAGTCGGGACAGAAACACCATATATTTT.

This chain uses TRBV13 with TRBJ1-2; 8 bases map to TRBD1. The CDR3 runs 15 residues. The V gene's germline CDR1 is PRHDT and CDR2 FYEKMQ (reference sequence). V trimming: 4 bases; J trimming: 6 bases; junction bases outside the gene matches: 10. CDR3 region: CASSSRGTGINGYTF. DNA of the CDR3: TGTGCCAGCAGCTCTAGAGGGACAGGCATCAATGGCTACACCTTC.

V and J are TRBV19 and TRBJ1-3; D unresolved. V lost 4 bases and J 11 bases, leaving 15 bases between the germline ends. The CDR3 has 13 amino acids. Germline V gene sequence: CDR1 LNHDA, CDR2 SQIVND (reference sequence). CDR3 protein: CASSKVARLAIYF. The DNA for the CDR3 is TGTGCCAGTAGTAAGGTAGCGCGTCTCGCCATATATTTT.

This clone was counted between two and nine times. CDR3 amino acids: CASSSTPPRGSSYEQYF. In DNA form, the CDR3 reads TGTGCCAGCAGCTCAACCCCCCCGCGGGGAAGCTCCTACGAGCAGTACTTC. This chain joins TRBV27 and TRBJ2-7; possibly TRBD2 for D (6 bases). This CDR3 has 17 residues. V was cut by 6 bases and J by 0 bases, with 21 bases left in between. Per the germline V gene, CDR1 is MNHEY and CDR2 is SMNVEV (reference sequence).

The genes are TRBV19 and TRBJ2-7; 8 positions agree with TRBD1. The CDR3 has 15 residues. Trimming cost V 5 bases and J 3 bases; bases outside gene matches: 9. Germline values: CDR1 LNHDA, CDR2 SQIVND (reference sequence). CDR3 loop: CASSPRTGILYEQYF. The CDR3, as DNA: TGTGCCAGTAGTCCTCGGACAGGGATCCTCTACGAGCAGTACTTC. Full variable domain (outside the CDR3, taken from reference TRBV19 and TRBJ2-7): DGGITQSPKYLFRKEGQNVTLSCEQNLNHDAMYWYRQDPGQGLRLIYYSQIVNDFQKGDIAEGYSVSREKKESFPLTVTSAQKNPTAFYLCASSPRTGILYEQYFGPGTRLTVT.

V is TRBV20-1 and J is TRBJ2-1, with no clear D. V was clipped by 6 bases and J by 7 bases, with 10 bases between them. This CDR3 spans 11 amino acids. Germline V gene sequence: CDR1 DFQATT, CDR2 SNEGSKA (reference sequence). CDR3 in amino acids: CSAYRANEQFF. CDR3 nucleotides: TGCAGTGCCTACAGAGCAAATGAGCAGTTCTTC.

The J gene is TRBJ2-5, the V gene TRBV14; 9 bases fit TRBD2. V lost 1 base to trimming and J lost 5 bases; unmatched junction nucleotides: 5. CDR1 is SGHDN, CDR2 FVKESK, per germline. This CDR3 contains 15 residues. CDR3 sequence (DNA): TGTGCCAGCAGCCAAGTAGGACTAGCGTCGGAGACCCAGTACTTC. The encoded protein is CASSQVGLASETQYF.

The genes are TRBV5-1 and TRBJ2-4; 7 bases are a match to TRBD1. Looked up from germline, CDR1 is SGHRS and CDR2 is YFSETQ. This CDR3 region has 15 residues. The V and J ends lost 1 base and 0 bases, in that order; junction bases with no gene match: 1. The CDR3 here is CASSLTGEAKNIQYF. CDR3 sequence (DNA): TGCGCCAGCAGCTTGACAGGGGAAGCCAAAAACATTCAGTACTTC.

The chain is built from TRBV28 and TRBJ2-7, with 9 positions matching TRBD2. The CDR3 extends over 18 amino acids. J lost 0 bases, V lost 5 bases, and 14 bases had no gene match. From germline, CDR1 is MDHEN and CDR2 SYDVKM. The CDR3 DNA sequence: TGTGCCAGCAGTCAGTCAGAGATAGCGGGGGCCAGCTCCTACGAGCAGTACTTC. It specifies CASSQSEIAGASSYEQYF.